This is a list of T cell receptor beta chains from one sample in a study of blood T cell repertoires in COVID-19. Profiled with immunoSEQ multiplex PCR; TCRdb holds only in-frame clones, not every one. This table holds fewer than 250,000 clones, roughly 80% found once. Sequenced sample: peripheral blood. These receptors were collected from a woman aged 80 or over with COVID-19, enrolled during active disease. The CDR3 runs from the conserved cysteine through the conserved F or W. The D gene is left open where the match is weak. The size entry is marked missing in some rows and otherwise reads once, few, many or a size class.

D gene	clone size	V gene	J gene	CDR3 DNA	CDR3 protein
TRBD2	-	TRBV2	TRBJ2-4	TGTGCCAGCAGCCAGACTAGCGGGGGTCCCCCAAACATTCAGTACTTC	CASSQTSGGPPNIQYF
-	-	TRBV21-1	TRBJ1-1	TGTGCCAGCAGCAAAAAAGACAGGGGAGAAACTGAAGCTTTCTTT	CASSKKDRGETEAFF
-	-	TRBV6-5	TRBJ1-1	TGTGCCAGCAGCCCGGAGGCCCGGTGGGACACTGAAGCTTTCTTT	CASSPEARWDTEAFF
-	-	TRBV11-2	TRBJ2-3	TGTGCCAGCAGCTTAGATGAGGCGGGACTGGGCACAGATACGCAGTATTTT	CASSLDEAGLGTDTQYF
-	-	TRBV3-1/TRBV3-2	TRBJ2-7	TGTGCCAGCAGCCTCCGAGGAGGGAGCTCCTACGAGCAGTACTTC	CASSLRGGSSYEQYF
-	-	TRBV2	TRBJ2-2	TGTGCCAGCAGTGTCAGGACACTGACCGGGGAGCTGTTTTTT	CASSVRTLTGELFF
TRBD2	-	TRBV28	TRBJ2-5	TGTGCCAGCAGTCGTAGCGGGCCCGAGACCCAGTACTTC	CASSRSGPETQYF
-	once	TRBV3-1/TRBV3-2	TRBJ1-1	TGTGCCAGCACCGAACTCCAGGGGACGTCCGAGGCTTTCTTT	CASTELQGTSEAFF
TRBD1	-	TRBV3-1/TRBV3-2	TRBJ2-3	TGTGCCAGCAGCCCTTACAGACAGGGAACAGATACGCAGTATTTT	CASSPYRQGTDTQYF
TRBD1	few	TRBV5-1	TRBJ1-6	TGCGCCAGCAGCGGCGGGACAGCCAATTCACCCCTCCACTTT	CASSGGTANSPLHF
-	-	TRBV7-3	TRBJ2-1	TGTGCCAGCAGCTTACTAGGTACAGGATACAATGAGCAGTTCTTC	CASSLLGTGYNEQFF
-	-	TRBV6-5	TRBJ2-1	TGTGCCAGCATGCAGGGTTCCTACAATGAGCAGTTCTTC	CASMQGSYNEQFF
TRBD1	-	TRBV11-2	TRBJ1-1	TGTGCCAGCAGCTCTTACCAAACAGGGGTGAACACTGAAGCTTTCTTT	CASSSYQTGVNTEAFF
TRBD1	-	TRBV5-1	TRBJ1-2	TGCGCCAGCAGCTTGGCCGGACAGGGTGGCTACACCTTC	CASSLAGQGGYTF
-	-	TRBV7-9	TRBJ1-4	TGTGCCAGCAGCCGGAATACAGGGCGCGGGGAAAAACTGTTTTTT	CASSRNTGRGEKLFF
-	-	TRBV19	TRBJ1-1	TGTGCCAGTAGTATCAGTGCGGGGGGCTCTGGGACTGAAGCTTTCTTT	CASSISAGGSGTEAFF
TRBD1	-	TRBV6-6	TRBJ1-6	TGTGCCAGCAGCCTAACAGGGGAGGTTTCACCCCTCCACTTT	CASSLTGEVSPLHF